Below are 23 T cell receptor beta chains sequenced from a single sample in a study of cytomegalovirus exposure and HLA in healthy donors. 60 Vbeta and 13 Jbeta primers were used in PCR. TCRdb's copy holds only in-frame clones and misses some; the assay was immunoSEQ multiplex PCR. In the table there are roughly 120,000 clones, roughly 80% of which are singletons. Sequenced: PBMCs. Every receptor here comes from a man aged 30-40 years in good health and CMV-seronegative.

The J gene is TRBJ2-7, the V gene TRBV7-8; D unclear. This CDR3 contains 14 residues. Per the germline V gene, CDR1 is SGHVS and CDR2 is FQNEAQ. V shed 1 base and J shed 12 bases, with 19 bases lying between them. The CDR3 region is CASSLGGFRDLRYF. The CDR3 DNA follows: TGTGCCAGCAGCTTAGGTGGTTTTCGAGATTTGAGGTACTTC.

The gene calls are TRBV7-9 and TRBJ2-5; possibly TRBD2 for D (5 bases). Germline V CDR1 and CDR2: SEHNR, FQNEAQ (reference sequence). The V end was cut by 8 bases, the J end by 5 bases, with 21 bases between. The CDR3 runs 15 residues. CDR3 residues: CASCLSGGLGETQYF. In DNA form, the CDR3 reads TGTGCCAGCTGTTTGAGTGGCGGGTTAGGGGAGACCCAGTACTTC.

This chain connects TRBV6-4 to TRBJ1-3; 7 bases are shared with TRBD1. CDR3 size: 16 residues. Per germline, CDR1 MRHNA and CDR2 SNTAGT. V dropped 0 bases and J dropped 0; count of bases not matched to a gene: 2. In nucleotides, the CDR3 is TGTGCCAGCAGTGACTCGTGGGACAGCTCTGGAAACACCATATATTTT. Its protein product is CASSDSWDSSGNTIYF.

The chain recombines TRBV7-8 with TRBJ2-5; D is undetermined. CDR3 length: 15 residues. Germline assignment: CDR1 SGHVS and CDR2 FQNEAQ. The ends were cut back, 5 bases at V and 1 base at J, with 14 bases in the middle. DNA of the CDR3: TGTGCCAGCAGCGTCGGCCGACTGTCCCAAGAGACCCAGTACTTC. It codes for CASSVGRLSQETQYF.

A single count supports this clone. The gene calls are TRBV4-1 and TRBJ2-2; D is possibly TRBD2 (6 bases). Per the germline V gene, CDR1 is MGHRA and CDR2 is YSYEKL. CDR3 length: 17 residues. Deletions cut 1 base from V and 3 bases from J, with 15 bases between. The CDR3 DNA sequence: TGCGCCAGCAGCCAAGGAGAACTAGCCCTAGACACCGGGGAGCTGTTTTTT. It yields the protein CASSQGELALDTGELFF.

The rearrangement links TRBV11-3 to TRBJ2-7, with D uncertain. CDR3 length equals 14 residues. V lost 5 bases and J lost 7, with 18 bases in between. Germline CDR1 reads SGHNT; CDR2 reads YENEEA. CDR3 loop: CASSPRERGGEQYF. CDR3 nucleotide sequence: TGTGCCAGCAGCCCACGAGAGCGTGGTGGGGAGCAGTACTTC. The entire variable domain, with the rest obtained from reference TRBV11-3 and TRBJ2-7, is as follows: EAGVVQSPRYKIIEKKQPVAFWCNPISGHNTLYWYLQNLGQGPELLIRYENEEAVDDSQLPKDRFSAERLKGVDSTLKIQPAELGDSAVYLCASSPRERGGEQYFGPGTRLTVT.

This clone came up once. This chain connects TRBV19 to TRBJ2-4, with 8 positions matching TRBD2. CDR1 is LNHDA and CDR2 is SQIVND in the germline V gene (reference sequence). V shed 3 bases and J 3 bases; nucleotides not matched to a gene: 10. The CDR3 sequence is 17 residues long. CDR3 sequence reads: CASSMDGGGLGKNIQYF. The DNA of the CDR3 is TGTGCCAGTAGTATGGACGGGGGGGGTTTGGGCAAAAACATTCAGTACTTC.

This clone was recorded only once. Other DNA variants within this sample encode the same CDR3. This chain uses TRBV5-1 with TRBJ2-7; 7 bases fit TRBD1. Trimming cost V 0 bases and J 4 bases; bases outside gene matches: 4. Germline V CDR1 and CDR2: SGHRS, YFSETQ. CDR3 length: 14 amino acids. The CDR3 DNA follows: TGCGCCAGCAGCTTGGGACAGGGTGCTTACGAGCAGTACTTC. It yields the protein CASSLGQGAYEQYF. Using reference TRBV5-1 and TRBJ2-7 for the parts outside the CDR3, the full variable domain is KAGVTQTPRYLIKTRGQQVTLSCSPISGHRSVSWYQQTPGQGLQFLFEYFSETQRNKGNFPGRFSGRQFSNSRSEMNVSTLELGDSALYLCASSLGQGAYEQYFGPGTRLTVT.

CDR3 in amino acids: CASSIRTTNTGELFF. In DNA form, the CDR3 reads TGTGCCAGCAGCATCCGGACTACCAACACCGGGGAGCTGTTTTTT. The V gene is TRBV7-3, the J gene TRBJ2-2; perhaps TRBD2 as D (6 bases). CDR3 length equals 15 residues. Trimming took off 5 bases at V and 2 bases at J, with 12 bases between the two ends. Germline values: CDR1 SGHTA, CDR2 FQGTGA.

This chain links TRBV12-5 with TRBJ1-1; D might be TRBD1 (6 bases). V was shortened by 2 bases and J by 7 bases, with 11 bases between the two germline ends. Germline-derived CDR1 and CDR2 are LGHNT and FRNRAP. The CDR3 covers 13 residues. The DNA for the CDR3 is TGTGCTAGTGGTTTGACAGGGAATGGTGAAGCTTTCTTT. This encodes CASGLTGNGEAFF.

This rearrangement joins TRBV7-9 to TRBJ2-5; 9 positions match TRBD1. Gene TRBJ2-7 matches the end of the DNA better, so the J call may be wrong. Per germline, CDR1 SEHNR and CDR2 FQNEAQ (reference sequence). This CDR3 is built from 14 residues. The CDR3 coding sequence is TGTGCCAGCAGCCCCCGGGACAGGGAATACGAGCAGTACTTC. Amino acid sequence: CASSPRDREYEQYF.

This rearrangement joins TRBV5-1 to TRBJ2-1; TRBD1 matches 9 bases. The germline gives CDR1 SGHRS, CDR2 YFSETQ. CDR3 size: 18 residues. The junction had 11 bases not matched to a gene; V was cut back by 0 bases and J by 4 bases. The CDR3 nucleotides read TGCGCCAGCAGCTTGGCCCTCGGGGACAGGGTCACTTACAATGAGCAGTTCTTC. It specifies CASSLALGDRVTYNEQFF.

This rearrangement joins TRBV30 to TRBJ1-2, with unresolved D. Trimming stripped 0 bases from V and 10 bases from J, with 12 bases between. The CDR3 has 12 residues. In germline, CDR1 is GTSNPN, CDR2 SVGIG (reference sequence). Here the CDR3 reads CAWSVNQQLYTF. CDR3 bases: TGTGCCTGGAGTGTAAACCAACAGCTCTACACCTTC.

The CDR3 here is CASSLGLGTGADTQYF. CDR3 DNA: TGTGCCAGCAGCCTGGGCCTGGGGACTGGGGCAGATACGCAGTATTTT. The chain recombines TRBV7-8 with TRBJ2-3; D possibly corresponds to TRBD2 (6 bases). This CDR3 has 16 residues. Trimming cost V 5 bases and J 4 bases, with 19 bases left between them. CDR1 and CDR2 (germline): SGHVS, FQNEAQ.

The V gene is TRBV29-1, the J gene TRBJ2-7, with a tentative D call TRBD2 (6 bases). Germline CDR1 is SQVTM and CDR2 is ANQGSEA. V was trimmed by 1 base and J by 9 bases, leaving 13 bases between them. CDR3 length: 12 residues. The CDR3 reads CSVEVNSSGQYF. The DNA of the CDR3 is TGCAGCGTTGAAGTGAATAGTAGCGGGCAGTACTTC.

This chain uses TRBV2 with TRBJ2-1; weak D call: TRBD1 (5 bases). V dropped 10 bases and J dropped 3 bases, with 10 bases sitting between them. The CDR3 has 12 residues. Germline-derived CDR1 and CDR2 are SNHLY and FYNNEI. CDR3 DNA sequence: TGTGCCACGGGCAGGGACTACAATGAGCAGTTCTTC. This encodes CATGRDYNEQFF.

The gene calls are TRBV7-9 and TRBJ2-7, with D possibly TRBD2 on 5 matching bases. There are 15 residues in the CDR3. Trimming stripped 1 base from V and 3 bases from J, with 13 bases between. The germline V gene has CDR1 SEHNR and CDR2 FQNEAQ (reference sequence). CDR3 in DNA: TGTGCCAGCAGCTTAGTCCCAGCGGAGAACTACGAGCAGTACTTC. It yields the protein CASSLVPAENYEQYF.

The J gene is TRBJ2-2, the V gene TRBV15, with 8 bases aligning to TRBD1. The J segment lost 6 bases and the V segment lost 3 bases, leaving 6 bases of the junction unmatched. Germline CDR1 and CDR2: LNHNV and YYDKDF (reference sequence). The length of the CDR3 is 15 residues. CDR3 protein: CATSRNLQGAGELFF. In DNA form, the CDR3 reads TGTGCCACCAGCAGGAACTTACAGGGGGCCGGGGAGCTGTTTTTT.

CDR3 sequence reads: CASSEYSGAYNEQFF. CDR3 nucleotides: TGTGCCAGCAGTGAATATAGCGGAGCTTACAATGAGCAGTTCTTC. The chain combines TRBV25-1 with TRBJ2-1, with TRBD2 as a possible D gene (6 bases). Germline assignment: CDR1 MGHDK and CDR2 SYGVNS. V shed 0 bases and J shed 4 bases, with 10 bases lying between them. The length of the CDR3 is 15 residues. The whole variable domain, remainder taken from reference TRBV25-1 and TRBJ2-1, is EADIYQTPRYLVIGTGKKITLECSQTMGHDKMYWYQQDPGMELHLIHYSYGVNSTEKGDLSSESTVSRIRTEHFPLTLESARPSHTSQYLCASSEYSGAYNEQFFGPGTRLTVL.

This clone was found a few times. This chain connects TRBV5-1 to TRBJ1-3; 8 positions agree with TRBD1. The CDR3 is 16 residues long. Germline CDR1 and CDR2: SGHRS and YFSETQ. Trimming took 1 base from V and 2 from J; bases not matched to a gene: 5. CDR3 amino acids: CASSLMRTGTGNTIYF. The DNA for the CDR3 is TGCGCCAGCAGCTTGATGCGGACAGGGACTGGAAACACCATATATTTT.

About this clone itself: The junction departs from the called germline gene at one end, perhaps through a read error. This chain joins TRBV30 and TRBJ1-2; TRBD1 matches at 8 bases. CDR3 length equals 13 residues. Germline-derived CDR1 and CDR2 are GTSNPN and SVGIG (reference sequence). The CDR3 region is CAWSPDRAGGYPF. CDR3 DNA sequence: TGTGCCTGGAGTCCGGACAGGGCCGGTGGCTACCCCTTC.

The chain combines TRBV7-9 with TRBJ2-3; TRBD1 agrees at 7 bases. The CDR3 consists of 15 residues. Germline assignment: CDR1 SEHNR and CDR2 FQNEAQ (reference sequence). Losses at the gene ends were 0 bases for V and 1 base for J; bases not matched to a gene: 1. The CDR3 spells CASSLATGGTDTQYF. The CDR3 region has the DNA TGTGCCAGCAGCTTAGCTACAGGGGGCACAGATACGCAGTATTTT.

The chain uses TRBV7-9 and TRBJ2-1, with D perhaps TRBD2 (7 bases). Germline V gene lookup returns CDR1 SEHNR and CDR2 FQNEAQ (reference sequence). This CDR3 spans 14 amino acids. Trimming cost V 2 bases and J 6 bases, with 11 bases left between them. CDR3 bases: TGTGCCAGCAGCTTACAGGGGAGGGGCAATGAGCAGTTCTTC. Its protein is CASSLQGRGNEQFF. The variable domain in full, completed from reference TRBV7-9 and TRBJ2-1, reads DTGVSQNPRHKITKRGQNVTFRCDPISEHNRLYWYRQTLGQGPEFLTYFQNEAQLEKSRLLSDRFSAERPKGSFSTLEIQRTEQGDSAMYLCASSLQGRGNEQFFGPGTRLTVL.